This TCR beta chain originates from a study of blood T cell dynamics during melanoma immunotherapy. Study information: Metastatic melanoma patients received first-line pembrolizumab or nivolumab plus ipilimumab.

Trimming cost V 3 bases and J 4 bases; bases outside gene matches: 5. Germline CDR1 reads SGHTA; CDR2 reads FQGNSA. The CDR3 loop spans 15 amino acids. The time point denotes: pre-treatment baseline. Disease control meant complete response, partial response or stable disease at 12 weeks. Profiling relied on immunoSEQ multiplex PCR, and the TCRdb table lists in-frame clones only, not all of them. The sample holds about 5,800 clones, roughly nine tenths seen once. Sequenced material: blood, taken from a patient treated with checkpoint blockade. The rearrangement joins TRBV7-2 to TRBJ2-1; TRBD2 aligns across 8 bases. The sequence was obtained from a human donor with melanoma. The CDR3 DNA sequence: TGTGCCAGCAGCTTCCAACCGGGGGGGTACAATGAGCAGTTCTTC. Translating gives CASSFQPGGYNEQFF.